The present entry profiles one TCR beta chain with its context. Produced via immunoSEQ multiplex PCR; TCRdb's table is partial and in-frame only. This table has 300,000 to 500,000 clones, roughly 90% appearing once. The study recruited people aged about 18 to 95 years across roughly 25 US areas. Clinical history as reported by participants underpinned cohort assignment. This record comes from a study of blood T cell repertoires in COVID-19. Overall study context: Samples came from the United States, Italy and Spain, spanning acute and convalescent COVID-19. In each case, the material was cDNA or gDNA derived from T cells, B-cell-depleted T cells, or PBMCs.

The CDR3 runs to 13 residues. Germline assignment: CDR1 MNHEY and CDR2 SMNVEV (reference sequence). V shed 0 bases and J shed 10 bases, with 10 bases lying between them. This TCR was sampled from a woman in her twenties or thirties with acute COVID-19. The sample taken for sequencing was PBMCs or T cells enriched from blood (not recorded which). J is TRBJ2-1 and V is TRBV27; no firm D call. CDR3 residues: CASSLSMPREQFF. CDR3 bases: TGTGCCAGCAGTTTATCGATGCCGCGGGAGCAGTTCTTC.